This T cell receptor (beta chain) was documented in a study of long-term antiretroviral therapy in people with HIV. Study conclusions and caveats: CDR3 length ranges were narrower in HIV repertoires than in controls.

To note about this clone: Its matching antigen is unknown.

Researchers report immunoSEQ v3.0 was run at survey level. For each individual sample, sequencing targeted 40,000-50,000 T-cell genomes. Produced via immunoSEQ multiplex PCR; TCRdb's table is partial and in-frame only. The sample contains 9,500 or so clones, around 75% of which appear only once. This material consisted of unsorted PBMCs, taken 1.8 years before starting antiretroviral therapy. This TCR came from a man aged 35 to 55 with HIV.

Here the CDR3 reads CASSSRRTEAFF. In DNA form, the CDR3 reads TGTGCCAGCAGTTCCAGGCGGACTGAAGCTTTCTTT. This chain uses TRBV6-5 with TRBJ1-1; no reliable D call. The CDR3 consists of 12 residues. Germline CDR1 MNHEY, CDR2 SVGAGI. Trimming shortened V by 4 bases and J by 5 bases, and 8 bases separated the two germline ends.